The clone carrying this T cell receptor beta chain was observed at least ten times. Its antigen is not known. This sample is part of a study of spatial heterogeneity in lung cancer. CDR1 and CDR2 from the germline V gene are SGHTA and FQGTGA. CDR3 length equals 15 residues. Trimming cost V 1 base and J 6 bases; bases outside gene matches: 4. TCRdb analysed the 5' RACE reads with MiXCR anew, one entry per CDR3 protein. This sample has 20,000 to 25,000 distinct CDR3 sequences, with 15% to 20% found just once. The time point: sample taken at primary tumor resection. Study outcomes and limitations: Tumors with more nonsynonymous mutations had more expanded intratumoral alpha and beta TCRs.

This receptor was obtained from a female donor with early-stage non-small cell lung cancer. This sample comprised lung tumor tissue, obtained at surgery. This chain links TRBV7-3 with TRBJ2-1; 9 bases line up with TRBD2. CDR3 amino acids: CASSLIGTSTNEQFF. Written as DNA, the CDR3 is TGTGCCAGCAGCTTAATAGGGACTAGCACCAATGAGCAGTTCTTC.